This T cell receptor (beta chain) was found in a study of T-cell memory formation after mild COVID-19. About the study: TCR clusters mostly belonged to single donors.

After 5'RACE with constant-segment primers, TCR alpha and TCR beta cDNA libraries carrying sample barcodes and UMIs were obtained. MiXCR, applied by TCRdb to the 5' RACE reads, yields one record per CDR3 protein. The sample lists 550,000 to 700,000 distinct CDR3 sequences, roughly 17% occurring once. A few counts support this clonotype. Its antigen remains unidentified. This CDR3 is built from 14 residues. Germline loops: CDR1 MNHEY, CDR2 SMNVEV (reference sequence). The ends were cut back, 5 bases at V and 8 bases at J, with 15 bases in the middle. General study findings and limits: Clones shrinking between day 15 and 85 showed a balanced CD4/CD8 split, and those that grew later tilted toward CD4+. CD4+ contracting clones were mainly CM and EM; CD8+ ones, EMRA.

This receptor was taken from an adult woman who had mild COVID-19 (a few samples of this study predate the infection). Cell type and time point are not known. The material sequenced was PBMCs or a T cell subset sorted from them (not recorded which). J is TRBJ1-4 and V is TRBV27; D gene unclear. In nucleotides, the CDR3 is TGTGCCAGCAGTGCCCTGGGTGCTAGGGAAAAACTGTTTTTT. This encodes CASSALGAREKLFF.